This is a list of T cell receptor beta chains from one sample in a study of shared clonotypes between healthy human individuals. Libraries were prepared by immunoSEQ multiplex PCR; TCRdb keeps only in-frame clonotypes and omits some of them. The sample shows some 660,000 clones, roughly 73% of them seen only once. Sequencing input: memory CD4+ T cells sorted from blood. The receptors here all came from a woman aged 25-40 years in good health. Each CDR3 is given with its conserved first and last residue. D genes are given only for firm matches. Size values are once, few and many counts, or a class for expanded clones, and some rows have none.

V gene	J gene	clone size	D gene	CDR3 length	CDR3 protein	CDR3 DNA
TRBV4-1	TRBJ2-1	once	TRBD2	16	CASKGLAGDGSNEQFF	TGCGCCAGCAAGGGACTAGCGGGAGATGGGAGCAATGAGCAGTTCTTC
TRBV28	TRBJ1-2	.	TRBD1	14	CASSHRGSGYGYTF	TGTGCCAGCAGTCACAGGGGAAGCGGCTATGGCTACACCTTC
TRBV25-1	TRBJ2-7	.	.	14	CASSGGDNSYEQYF	TGTGCCAGCAGTGGAGGGGACAACTCCTACGAGCAGTACTTC
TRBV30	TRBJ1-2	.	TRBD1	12	CAWGQGKNGYTF	TGTGCCTGGGGACAGGGTAAAAATGGCTACACCTTC
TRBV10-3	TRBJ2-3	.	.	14	CAISEGGGSDTQYF	TGTGCCATCAGTGAGGGGGGAGGCTCAGATACGCAGTATTTT
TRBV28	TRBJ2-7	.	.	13	CASSYSLNYEQYF	TGTGCCAGCAGTTACAGCCTAAACTACGAGCAGTACTTC
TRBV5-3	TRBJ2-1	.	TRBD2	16	CARSPGGLEGFNEQFF	TGTGCCAGAAGCCCGGGGGGACTAGAAGGGTTCAATGAGCAGTTCTTC
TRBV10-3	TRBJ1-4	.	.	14	CAISEGRVSEKLFF	TGTGCCATCAGTGAGGGCAGGGTGAGCGAAAAACTGTTTTTT
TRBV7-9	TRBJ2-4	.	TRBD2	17	CASSLFYLAGGQNIQYF	TGTGCCAGCAGCTTATTCTATTTAGCGGGAGGCCAAAACATTCAGTACTTC
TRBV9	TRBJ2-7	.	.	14	CASSVVPGPHEQYF	TGTGCCAGCAGCGTAGTACCAGGACCGCACGAGCAGTACTTC
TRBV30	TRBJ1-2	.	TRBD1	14	CASSRQGGDYGYTF	TGTGCCAGTAGTCGACAGGGGGGAGACTATGGCTACACCTTC
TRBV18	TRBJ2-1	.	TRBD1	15	CASSPQGTGFNEQFF	TGTGCCAGCTCACCGCAAGGGACAGGGTTCAATGAGCAGTTCTTC
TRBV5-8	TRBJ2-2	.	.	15	CASSPLWGGTGELFF	TGTGCCAGCAGTCCCCTGTGGGGAGGCACCGGGGAGCTGTTTTTT
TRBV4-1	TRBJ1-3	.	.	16	CASSQDNSASGNTIYF	TGCGCCAGCAGCCAAGATAACTCTGCTTCTGGAAACACCATATATTTT
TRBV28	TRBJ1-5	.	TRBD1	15	CASSPDRVGNQPQHF	TGTGCCAGCAGCCCGGACAGGGTAGGCAATCAGCCCCAGCATTTT
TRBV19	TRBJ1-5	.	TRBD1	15	CASRTTGGRNQPQHF	TGTGCCAGTAGGACAACAGGGGGCCGCAATCAGCCCCAGCATTTT
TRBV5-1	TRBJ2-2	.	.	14	CASSLDPLPGELFF	TGCGCCAGCAGCTTGGATCCCCTTCCCGGGGAGCTGTTTTTT
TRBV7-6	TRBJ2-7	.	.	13	CASSLGPVNEQYF	TGTGCCAGCAGCTTAGGTCCCGTCAACGAGCAGTACTTC
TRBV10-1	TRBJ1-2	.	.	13	CASSESTGIGYTF	TGCGCCAGCAGTGAGTCGACCGGAATTGGCTACACCTTC
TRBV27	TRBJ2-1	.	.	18	CASSPGVVYIGSYNEQFF	TGTGCCAGCAGCCCAGGCGTAGTTTATATCGGCTCCTACAATGAGCAGTTCTTC
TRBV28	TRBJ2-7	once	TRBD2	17	CASSLAGGPVGGYEQYF	TGTGCCAGCAGTTTAGCGGGAGGGCCAGTGGGGGGCTACGAGCAGTACTTC
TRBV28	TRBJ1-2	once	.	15	CASSLGSGAFYGYTF	TGTGCCAGCAGCCTAGGCTCCGGGGCATTCTATGGCTACACCTTC
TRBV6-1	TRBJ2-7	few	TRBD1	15	CASSVETGSAYEQYF	TGTGCCAGCAGTGTGGAGACAGGGAGTGCATACGAGCAGTACTTC